These 18 T cell receptor beta chains share one sample of origin, sequenced in a study of control samples from healthy donors and cancer patients. Method: immunoSEQ multiplex PCR; TCRdb's copy keeps in-frame clones and lacks some. The data show over 50,000 clones, about four fifths seen once. Sample: blood. The origin of the receptors is a man in his 70s in good health.

V gene TRBV6-6 combines with J gene TRBJ2-5; D is perhaps TRBD1 or TRBD2 (6 bases each). Germline CDR1 and CDR2: MNHNY and SVGAGI (reference sequence). The germline V and J ends were trimmed by 3 bases and 7 bases, with 12 bases remaining between them. The CDR3 totals 13 residues. The CDR3 nucleotides are TGTGCCAGCAGTTATCTCGGGGGCCTGACCCAGTACTTC. Translating it yields CASSYLGGLTQYF.

V is TRBV7-2 and J is TRBJ2-1; D perhaps matches TRBD2 (5 bases). The CDR3 length is 14 residues. CDR1 is SGHTA and CDR2 is FQGNSA in the germline V gene. The ends were cut back, 2 bases at V and 9 bases at J, with 14 bases in the middle. The CDR3 DNA sequence: TGTGCCAGCAGCTTAATGAGGGCGCGGAGTGAGCAGTTCTTC. Its protein product is CASSLMRARSEQFF.

This clone was observed a handful of times. The chain employs TRBV14 and TRBJ2-3, with 10 bases that match TRBD2. Trimming cost V 3 bases and J 5 bases; bases outside gene matches: 8. The CDR3 sequence is 16 residues long. Germline CDR1 is SGHDN and CDR2 is FVKESK. CDR3 amino acids: CASSHRSGGAGDTQYF. CDR3 DNA sequence: TGTGCCAGCAGCCATAGGAGCGGGGGGGCCGGAGATACGCAGTATTTT.

V usage is TRBV15 and J usage is TRBJ2-7; the match to TRBD1 covers 9 bases. The CDR3 length is 14 residues. Germline V gene data show CDR1 as LNHNV and CDR2 as YYDKDF (reference sequence). V dropped 5 bases and J dropped 3; count of bases not matched to a gene: 5. The CDR3 coding sequence is TGTGCCACCAGCCGGGACAGGGAGGACTACGAGCAGTACTTC. Translated: CATSRDREDYEQYF.

This clone is medium-sized (0.01 to 0.1%). The gene calls are TRBV7-5 and TRBJ1-1. TRBV7-5 is given as a pseudogene. CDR3 size: 17 residues. The CDR3 reads CARSFERMRGRNTEAFF. CDR3 nucleotide sequence: TGTGCCAGAAGCTTTGAGAGGATGAGAGGGAGGAACACTGAAGCTTTCTTT.

The chain uses TRBV5-1 and TRBJ1-2; D call uncertain. The V gene's germline CDR1 is SGHRS and CDR2 YFSETQ. Trimming stripped 4 bases from V and 0 bases from J, with 7 bases between. The CDR3 is 13 residues long. CDR3 sequence (DNA): TGCGCCAGCAGCATACGTCCTAACTATGGCTACACCTTC. Residues: CASSIRPNYGYTF.

The J gene is TRBJ1-6, the V gene TRBV6-5, with D possibly TRBD1 on 6 matching bases. Germline V gene data show CDR1 as MNHEY and CDR2 as SVGAGI. This CDR3 comprises 15 residues. V dropped 11 bases and J dropped 1 base, with 15 bases sitting between them. The CDR3 sequence is CAAGGRGSYNSPLHF. The CDR3 nucleotides are TGTGCCGCGGGTGGGAGGGGGTCCTATAATTCACCCCTCCACTTT.

This chain joins TRBV27 and TRBJ2-7, with D perhaps matching TRBD1 or TRBD2 (5 bases each). Germline V gives CDR1 MNHEY, CDR2 SMNVEV (reference sequence). V was pared by 6 bases and J by 7 bases, with 19 bases between. CDR3 length equals 14 residues. CDR3 in DNA: TGTGCCAGCAGCACCGGGACCGGTGGGTTGGAGCAGTACTTC. It specifies CASSTGTGGLEQYF.

The rearrangement uses TRBV6-1 and TRBJ2-7; D is perhaps TRBD2 (5 bases). This CDR3 is built from 14 residues. Germline CDR1 and CDR2: MNHNS and SASEGT. The V end was cut by 1 base, the J end by 5 bases, with 12 bases between. CDR3 DNA sequence: TGTGCCAGCAGTGAAGGCCTGGGAGCGGACGAGCAGTACTTC. It specifies CASSEGLGADEQYF.

V usage is TRBV18 and J usage is TRBJ2-4; possibly TRBD2 for D (5 bases). V lost 1 base and J 0 bases, leaving 10 bases between the germline ends. This CDR3 contains 16 residues. Germline V gene data show CDR1 as KGHSH and CDR2 as LQKENI. DNA for the CDR3: TGTGCCAGCTCACCACGCGGGCATTTAGCCAAAAACATTCAGTACTTC. It encodes CASSPRGHLAKNIQYF.

The chain combines TRBV2 with TRBJ2-1; D is unclear. V lost 1 base and J lost 7, with 5 bases in between. This CDR3 contains 12 residues. Germline CDR1 is SNHLY and CDR2 is FYNNEI. CDR3 coding DNA: TGTGCCAGCAGTGAAGGCACTAATGAGCAGTTCTTC. This translates into CASSEGTNEQFF.

The V and J genes are TRBV5-6 and TRBJ1-2; no firm D call. This CDR3 region has 13 residues. Trimming took off 0 bases at V and 8 bases at J, with 11 bases between the two ends. Germline loops: CDR1 SGHDT, CDR2 YYEEEE. The DNA of the CDR3 is TGTGCCAGCAGCTTGGAAGAGGGTCGGGGCTACACCTTC. This sequence encodes CASSLEEGRGYTF.

This clone qualifies as medium-sized (0.01 to 0.1%). The V gene is TRBV19, the J gene TRBJ1-2; no clear D gene. Trimming stripped 3 bases from V and 6 bases from J, with 14 bases between. CDR1 and CDR2 from the germline V gene are LNHDA and SQIVND (reference sequence). The CDR3 is 14 amino acids. CDR3 sequence: CASSIIQAQNGYTF. In DNA form, the CDR3 reads TGTGCCAGTAGTATTATCCAGGCCCAAAATGGCTACACCTTC.

The gene calls are TRBV20-1 and TRBJ1-1; D is undetermined. Trimming shortened V by 6 bases and J by 10 bases, and 15 bases separated the two germline ends. The CDR3 has 11 amino acids. Per germline, CDR1 DFQATT and CDR2 SNEGSKA (reference sequence). CDR3 DNA: TGCAGTGCCTTGGGTCGTGCGGCAGCTTTCTTT. It specifies CSALGRAAAFF.

V gene TRBV7-8 combines with J gene TRBJ2-1; D is perhaps TRBD2 (5 bases). The CDR3 runs to 15 residues. Germline-derived CDR1 and CDR2 are SGHVS and FQNEAQ. Trimming pared 5 bases from V and 6 bases from J, leaving 17 bases between. The CDR3: CASSRLAQLGNEQFF. DNA for the CDR3: TGTGCCAGCAGCCGACTCGCACAACTAGGCAATGAGCAGTTCTTC.

The chain combines TRBV4-1 with TRBJ2-1, with TRBD1 matching 7 bases. The germline gives CDR1 MGHRA, CDR2 YSYEKL. V dropped 7 bases and J dropped 10; count of bases not matched to a gene: 19. The CDR3 is made up of 16 amino acids. The CDR3 protein is CASTPRATGVGREQFF. The CDR3 nucleotides read TGCGCCAGCACCCCTAGAGCCACAGGGGTGGGAAGAGAGCAGTTCTTC.

The V gene is TRBV7-8, the J gene TRBJ2-3; 11 bases are a match to TRBD2. Per germline, CDR1 SGHVS and CDR2 FQNEAQ. The CDR3 extends over 15 amino acids. Unmatched junction bases numbered 6, after V lost 6 bases and J lost 4 bases. CDR3 DNA: TGTGCCAGCAGGCCCGGGACTAGCGGTTCAGATACGCAGTATTTT. This translates into CASRPGTSGSDTQYF.

This clone showed up just once. The gene calls are TRBV7-9 and TRBJ2-7; 8 positions match TRBD2. Germline V gene lookup returns CDR1 SEHNR and CDR2 FQNEAQ (reference sequence). V was clipped by 1 base and J by 3 bases; unmatched bases: 5. The CDR3 has 15 amino acids. The CDR3 sequence: CASSLEGGTSYEQYF. CDR3 coding DNA: TGTGCCAGCAGCTTAGAGGGGGGGACTAGCTACGAGCAGTACTTC.